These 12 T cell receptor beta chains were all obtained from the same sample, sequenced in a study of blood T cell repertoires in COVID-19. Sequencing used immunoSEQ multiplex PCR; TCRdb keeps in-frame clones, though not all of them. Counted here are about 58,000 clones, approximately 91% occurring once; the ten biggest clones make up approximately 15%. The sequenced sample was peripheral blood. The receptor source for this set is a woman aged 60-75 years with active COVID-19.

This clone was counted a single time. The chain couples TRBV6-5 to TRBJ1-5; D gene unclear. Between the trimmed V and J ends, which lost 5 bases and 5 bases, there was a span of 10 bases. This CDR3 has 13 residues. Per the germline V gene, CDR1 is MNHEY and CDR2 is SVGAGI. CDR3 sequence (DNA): TGTGCCAGCAGTCTCTGGGCACATCAGCCCCAGCATTTT. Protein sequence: CASSLWAHQPQHF.

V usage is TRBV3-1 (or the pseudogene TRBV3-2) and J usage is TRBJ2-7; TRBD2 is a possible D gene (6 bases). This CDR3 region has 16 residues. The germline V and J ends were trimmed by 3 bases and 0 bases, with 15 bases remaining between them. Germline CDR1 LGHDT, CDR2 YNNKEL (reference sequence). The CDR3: CASSQARDGSSYEQYF. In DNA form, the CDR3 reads TGTGCCAGCAGCCAGGCCAGGGACGGGAGCTCCTACGAGCAGTACTTC.

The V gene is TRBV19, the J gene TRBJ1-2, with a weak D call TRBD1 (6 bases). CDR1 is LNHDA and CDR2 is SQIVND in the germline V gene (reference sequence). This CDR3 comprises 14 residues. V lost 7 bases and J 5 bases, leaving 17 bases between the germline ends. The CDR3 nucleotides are TGTGCCAGTAATACCCCAGGGGTCCTTTATGGCTACACCTTC. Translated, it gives CASNTPGVLYGYTF.

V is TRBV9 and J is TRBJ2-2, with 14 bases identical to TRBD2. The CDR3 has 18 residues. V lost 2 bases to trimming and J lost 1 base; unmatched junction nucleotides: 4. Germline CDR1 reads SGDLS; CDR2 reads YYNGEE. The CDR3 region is CASSVGLAGGLNTGELFF. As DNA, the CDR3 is TGTGCCAGCAGCGTTGGACTAGCGGGGGGCCTGAACACCGGGGAGCTGTTTTTT.

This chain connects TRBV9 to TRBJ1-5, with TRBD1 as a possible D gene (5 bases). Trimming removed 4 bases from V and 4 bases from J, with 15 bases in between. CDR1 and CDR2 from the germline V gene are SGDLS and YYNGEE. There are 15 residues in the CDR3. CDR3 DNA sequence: TGTGCCAGCAGCTCTGGGGGGATCGAGAATCAGCCCCAGCATTTT. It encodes CASSSGGIENQPQHF.

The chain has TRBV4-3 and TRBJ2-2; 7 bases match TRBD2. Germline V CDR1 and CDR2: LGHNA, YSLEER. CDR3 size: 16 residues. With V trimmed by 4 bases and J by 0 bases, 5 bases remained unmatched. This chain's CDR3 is CASSPRLAANTGELFF. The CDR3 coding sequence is TGCGCCAGCAGCCCCCGACTAGCTGCGAACACCGGGGAGCTGTTTTTT.

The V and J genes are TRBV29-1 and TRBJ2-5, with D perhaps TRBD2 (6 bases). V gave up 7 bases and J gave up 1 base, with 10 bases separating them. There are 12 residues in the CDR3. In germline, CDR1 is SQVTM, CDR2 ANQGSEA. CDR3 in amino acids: CSESSGQETQYF. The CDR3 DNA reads TGCAGCGAGAGTAGCGGCCAAGAGACCCAGTACTTC.

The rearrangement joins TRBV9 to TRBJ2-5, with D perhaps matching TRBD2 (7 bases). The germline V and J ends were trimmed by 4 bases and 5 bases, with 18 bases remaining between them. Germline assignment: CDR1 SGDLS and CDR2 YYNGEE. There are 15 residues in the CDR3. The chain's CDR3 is CASSTLGGGRETQYF. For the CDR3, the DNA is TGTGCCAGCAGCACCCTAGGGGGGGGCAGGGAGACCCAGTACTTC.

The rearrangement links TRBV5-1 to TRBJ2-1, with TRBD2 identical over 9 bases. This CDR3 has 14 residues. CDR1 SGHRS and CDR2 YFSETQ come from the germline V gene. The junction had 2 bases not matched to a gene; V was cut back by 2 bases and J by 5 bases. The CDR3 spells CASSLAGGNNEQFF. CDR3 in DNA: TGCGCCAGCAGCTTAGCGGGGGGAAACAATGAGCAGTTCTTC. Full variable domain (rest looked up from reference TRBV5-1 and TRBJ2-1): KAGVTQTPRYLIKTRGQQVTLSCSPISGHRSVSWYQQTPGQGLQFLFEYFSETQRNKGNFPGRFSGRQFSNSRSEMNVSTLELGDSALYLCASSLAGGNNEQFFGPGTRLTVL.

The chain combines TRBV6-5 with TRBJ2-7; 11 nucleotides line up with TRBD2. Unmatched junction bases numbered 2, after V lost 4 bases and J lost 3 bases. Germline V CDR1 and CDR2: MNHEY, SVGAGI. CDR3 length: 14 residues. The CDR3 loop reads CASSLAGGFYEQYF. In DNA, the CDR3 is TGTGCCAGCAGTTTAGCGGGGGGGTTCTACGAGCAGTACTTC.

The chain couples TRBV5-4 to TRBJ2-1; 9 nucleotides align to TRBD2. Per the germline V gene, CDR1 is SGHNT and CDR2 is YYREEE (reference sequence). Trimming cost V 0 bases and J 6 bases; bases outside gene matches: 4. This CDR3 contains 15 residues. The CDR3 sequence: CASSLAGGGANEQFF. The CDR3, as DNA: TGTGCCAGCAGCTTGGCTGGCGGGGGGGCCAATGAGCAGTTCTTC.

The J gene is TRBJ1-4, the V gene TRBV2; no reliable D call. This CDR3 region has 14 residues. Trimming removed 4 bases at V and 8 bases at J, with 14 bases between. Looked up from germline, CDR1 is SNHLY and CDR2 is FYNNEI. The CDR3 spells CASSGGGLDEKLFF. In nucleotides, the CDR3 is TGTGCCAGCAGTGGGGGAGGGTTGGACGAAAAACTGTTTTTT.